The next 7 T cell receptor beta chains were all read from a single sample in a study of blood T cells in healthy people across ages. Alongside a J-beta primer mix, a sample-barcoded 5' primer served in a second PCR lasting roughly 7 to 11 cycles. TCRdb ran MiXCR on the 5' RACE reads and lists one entry per CDR3 protein. The table has 700,000 or so distinct CDR3 sequences, about 20% seen once. Sequenced sample: blood. The receptor source for this set is a man aged 65 to 79 in good health.

This clonotype has at least ten counts. The chain links TRBV20-1 to TRBJ2-3; D uncertain. V was shortened by 5 bases and J by 0 bases, with 18 bases between the two germline ends. The CDR3 runs 16 residues. Germline V gene data show CDR1 as DFQATT and CDR2 as SNEGSKA (reference sequence). CDR3 in amino acids: CSASHDGRRSTDTQYF. The CDR3, as DNA: TGCAGTGCTTCCCACGACGGCCGGAGAAGCACAGATACGCAGTATTTT.

The chain has TRBV12-3 or TRBV12-4 and TRBJ1-6; 8 bases fit TRBD1. V was pared by 6 bases and J by 10 bases, with 11 bases of the junction left unmatched. The CDR3 totals 15 residues. CDR3 amino acids: CASSQVRGPGSPLHF. The CDR3 DNA sequence: TGTGCCAGCAGCCAAGTCAGGGGGCCAGGCTCACCCCTCCACTTT.

The V call is TRBV11-2, the J call TRBJ2-1, with 9 bases lining up with TRBD2. This CDR3 contains 14 residues. Germline V gives CDR1 SGHAT, CDR2 FQNNGV. The junction had 7 bases not matched to a gene; V was cut back by 2 bases and J by 11 bases. Written as DNA, the CDR3 is TGTGCCAGCAGCTTATTGGTAGCGGGGGACAAGCAGTTCTTC. It codes for CASSLLVAGDKQFF.

This clonotype was seen repeatedly, ten times or more. The chain carries TRBV7-9 and TRBJ2-3; 8 bases match TRBD1. Germline V gene lookup returns CDR1 SEHNR and CDR2 FQNEAQ (reference sequence). The CDR3 sequence is 15 residues long. Germline trimming cut 5 bases from V and 2 bases from J; bases unmatched to any gene: 6. CDR3 in amino acids: CASSPGRGLTDTQYF. The CDR3 coding sequence is TGTGCCAGCAGCCCCGGCAGGGGGCTCACAGATACGCAGTATTTT.

The V and J genes are TRBV18 and TRBJ2-7; the match to TRBD1 covers 12 bases. The J segment lost 4 bases and the V segment lost 5 bases, leaving 6 bases of the junction unmatched. The CDR3 is 15 residues long. The germline V gene encodes CDR1 KGHSH and CDR2 LQKENI. The CDR3: CASSSRDRGLYEQYF. In DNA, the CDR3 is TGTGCCAGCTCATCCCGGGACAGGGGGCTTTACGAGCAGTACTTC.

The V and J genes are TRBV18 and TRBJ1-1; 8 nucleotides match TRBD1. The CDR3 length is 14 residues. V gave up 4 bases and J gave up 2 bases; unmatched junction bases: 3. From germline, CDR1 is KGHSH and CDR2 LQKENI. CDR3 DNA: TGTGCCAGCTCACGGGCAGGGGGCAACACTGAAGCTTTCTTT. As protein: CASSRAGGNTEAFF.

In this sample, this clonotype turned up a few times. This chain connects TRBV28 to TRBJ2-2; D is perhaps TRBD2 (6 bases). Germline V lookup: CDR1 MDHEN, CDR2 SYDVKM. The V gene lost 3 bases and the J gene lost 13 bases, with 15 bases spanning the gap. The CDR3 spans 13 residues. The CDR3 bases are TGTGCCAGCAGTTTGGGGAATCGGGGAGGGCTGTTTTTT. This gives the protein CASSLGNRGGLFF.